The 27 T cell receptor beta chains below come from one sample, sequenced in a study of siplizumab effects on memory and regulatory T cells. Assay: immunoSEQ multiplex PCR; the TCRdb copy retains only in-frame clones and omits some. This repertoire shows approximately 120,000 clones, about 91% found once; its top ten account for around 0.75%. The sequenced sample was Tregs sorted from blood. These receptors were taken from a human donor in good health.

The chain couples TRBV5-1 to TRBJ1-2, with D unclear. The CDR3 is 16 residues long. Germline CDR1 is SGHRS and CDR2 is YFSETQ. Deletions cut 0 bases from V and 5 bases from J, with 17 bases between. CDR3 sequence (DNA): TGCGCCAGCAGCTTGGCAACAGAGCGACGTTTTTATGGCTACACCTTC. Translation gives CASSLATERRFYGYTF. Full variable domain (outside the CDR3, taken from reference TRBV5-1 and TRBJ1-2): KAGVTQTPRYLIKTRGQQVTLSCSPISGHRSVSWYQQTPGQGLQFLFEYFSETQRNKGNFPGRFSGRQFSNSRSEMNVSTLELGDSALYLCASSLATERRFYGYTFGSGTRLTVV.

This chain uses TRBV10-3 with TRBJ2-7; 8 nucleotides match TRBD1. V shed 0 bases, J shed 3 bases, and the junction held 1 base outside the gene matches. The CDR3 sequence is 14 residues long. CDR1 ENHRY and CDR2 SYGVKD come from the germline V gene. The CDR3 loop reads CAISESTGVYEQYF. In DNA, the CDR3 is TGTGCCATCAGTGAGTCGACAGGGGTCTACGAGCAGTACTTC.

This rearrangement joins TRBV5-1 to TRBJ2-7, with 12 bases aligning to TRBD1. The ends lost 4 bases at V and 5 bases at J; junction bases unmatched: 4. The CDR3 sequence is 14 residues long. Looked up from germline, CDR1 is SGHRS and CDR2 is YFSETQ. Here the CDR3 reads CASSGGTGGHEQYF. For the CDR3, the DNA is TGCGCCAGCAGCGGCGGGACAGGGGGCCACGAGCAGTACTTC.

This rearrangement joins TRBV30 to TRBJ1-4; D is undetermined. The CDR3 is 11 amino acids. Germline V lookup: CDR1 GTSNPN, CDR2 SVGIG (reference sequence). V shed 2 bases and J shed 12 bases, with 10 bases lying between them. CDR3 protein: CAWSNMKELFF. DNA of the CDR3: TGTGCCTGGAGTAATATGAAAGAACTGTTTTTT.

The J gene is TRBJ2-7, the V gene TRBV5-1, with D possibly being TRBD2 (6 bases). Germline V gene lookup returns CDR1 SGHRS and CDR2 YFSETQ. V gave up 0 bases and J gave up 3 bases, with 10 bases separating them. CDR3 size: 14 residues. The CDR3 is CASSLDGSVYEQYF. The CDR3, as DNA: TGCGCCAGCAGCTTGGACGGGAGCGTCTACGAGCAGTACTTC.

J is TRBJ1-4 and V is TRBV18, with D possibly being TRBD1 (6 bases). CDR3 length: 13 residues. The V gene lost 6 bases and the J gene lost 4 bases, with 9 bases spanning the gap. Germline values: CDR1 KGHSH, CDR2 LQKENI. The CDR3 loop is CASSGGLNEKLFF. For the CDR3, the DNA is TGTGCCAGCTCCGGGGGCCTTAATGAAAAACTGTTTTTT.

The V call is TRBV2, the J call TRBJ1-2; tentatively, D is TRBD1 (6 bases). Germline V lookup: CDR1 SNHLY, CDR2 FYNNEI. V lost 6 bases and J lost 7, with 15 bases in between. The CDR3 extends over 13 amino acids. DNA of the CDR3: TGTGCCAGCAGAATAATTGAGGACAGTGGCTACACCTTC. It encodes CASRIIEDSGYTF.

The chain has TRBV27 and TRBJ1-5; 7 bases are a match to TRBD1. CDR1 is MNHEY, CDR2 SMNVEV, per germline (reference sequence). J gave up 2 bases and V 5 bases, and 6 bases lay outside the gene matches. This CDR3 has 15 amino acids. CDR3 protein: CASSPDRVGNQPQHF. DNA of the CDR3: TGTGCCAGCAGTCCCGACAGGGTAGGCAATCAGCCCCAGCATTTT.

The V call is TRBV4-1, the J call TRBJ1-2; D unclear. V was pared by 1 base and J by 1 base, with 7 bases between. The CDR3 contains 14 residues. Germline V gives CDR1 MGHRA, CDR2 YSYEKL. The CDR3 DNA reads TGCGCCAGCAGCCAAGCCCCCAATAACTATGGCTACACCTTC. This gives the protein CASSQAPNNYGYTF.

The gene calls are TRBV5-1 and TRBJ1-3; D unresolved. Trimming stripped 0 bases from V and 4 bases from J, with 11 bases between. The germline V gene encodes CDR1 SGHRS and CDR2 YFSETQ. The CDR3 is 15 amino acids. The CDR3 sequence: CASSLERIQGNTIYF. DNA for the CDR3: TGCGCCAGCAGCTTGGAAAGGATCCAGGGAAACACCATATATTTT.

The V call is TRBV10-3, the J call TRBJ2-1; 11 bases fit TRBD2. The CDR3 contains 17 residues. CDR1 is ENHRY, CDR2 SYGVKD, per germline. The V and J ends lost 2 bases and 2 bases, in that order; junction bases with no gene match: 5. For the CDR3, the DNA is TGTGCCATCAGTGAGGCTAGCGGGAGGACAACCTACAATGAGCAGTTCTTC. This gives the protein CAISEASGRTTYNEQFF.

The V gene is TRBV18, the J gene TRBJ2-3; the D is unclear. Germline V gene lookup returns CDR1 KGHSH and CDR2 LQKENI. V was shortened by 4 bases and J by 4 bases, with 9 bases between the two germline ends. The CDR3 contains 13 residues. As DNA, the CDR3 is TGTGCCAGCTCACAACATCTCGCAGATACGCAGTATTTT. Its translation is CASSQHLADTQYF.

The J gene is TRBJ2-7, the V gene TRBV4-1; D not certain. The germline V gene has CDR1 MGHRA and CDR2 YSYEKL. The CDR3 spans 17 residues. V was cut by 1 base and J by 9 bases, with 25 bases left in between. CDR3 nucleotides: TGCGCCAGCAGCCAAGTTGAAGGTCCTTTTGGAACCGGGTGGCAGTACTTC. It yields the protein CASSQVEGPFGTGWQYF.

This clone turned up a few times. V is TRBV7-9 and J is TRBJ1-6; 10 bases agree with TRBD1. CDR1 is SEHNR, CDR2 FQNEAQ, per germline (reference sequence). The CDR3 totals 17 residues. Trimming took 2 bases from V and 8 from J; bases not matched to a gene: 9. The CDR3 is CASSLIVFGTGDSPLHF. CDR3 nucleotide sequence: TGTGCCAGCAGCTTAATCGTCTTTGGGACAGGGGATTCACCCCTCCACTTT.

CDR3 residues: CASSLDVQREEKLFF. CDR3 DNA: TGTGCCAGCAGCCTGGATGTGCAGCGCGAGGAAAAACTGTTTTTT. The gene calls are TRBV7-9 and TRBJ1-4, with unresolved D. The V gene's germline CDR1 is SEHNR and CDR2 FQNEAQ (reference sequence). V shed 5 bases and J shed 8 bases, with 18 bases lying between them. The CDR3 loop spans 15 amino acids.

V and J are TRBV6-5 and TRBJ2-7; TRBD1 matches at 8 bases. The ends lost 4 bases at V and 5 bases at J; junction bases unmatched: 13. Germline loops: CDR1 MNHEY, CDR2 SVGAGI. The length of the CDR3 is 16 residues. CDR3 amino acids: CASSSLRAGGGDEQYF. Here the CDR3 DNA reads TGTGCCAGCAGTTCCCTCCGGGCAGGGGGCGGCGACGAGCAGTACTTC.

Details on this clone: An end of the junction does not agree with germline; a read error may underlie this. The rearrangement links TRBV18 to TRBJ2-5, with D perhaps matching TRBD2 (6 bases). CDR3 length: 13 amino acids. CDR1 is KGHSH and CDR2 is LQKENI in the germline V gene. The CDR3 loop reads CASSPQEGSLGDF. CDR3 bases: TGTGCCAGCTCCCCGCAGGAGGGGTCTCTTGGGGACTTC.

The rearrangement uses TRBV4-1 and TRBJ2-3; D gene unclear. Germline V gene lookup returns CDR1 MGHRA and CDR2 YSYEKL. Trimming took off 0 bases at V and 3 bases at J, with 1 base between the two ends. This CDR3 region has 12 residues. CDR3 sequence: CASSQDTDTQYF. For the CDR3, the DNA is TGCGCCAGCAGCCAAGATACAGATACGCAGTATTTT.

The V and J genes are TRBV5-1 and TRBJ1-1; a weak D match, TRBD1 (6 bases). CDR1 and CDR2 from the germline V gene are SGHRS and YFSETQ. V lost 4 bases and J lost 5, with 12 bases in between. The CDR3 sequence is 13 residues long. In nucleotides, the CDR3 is TGCGCCAGCAGCCCGACAGGACCAACTGAAGCTTTCTTT. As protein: CASSPTGPTEAFF. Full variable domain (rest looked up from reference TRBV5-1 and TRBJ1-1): KAGVTQTPRYLIKTRGQQVTLSCSPISGHRSVSWYQQTPGQGLQFLFEYFSETQRNKGNFPGRFSGRQFSNSRSEMNVSTLELGDSALYLCASSPTGPTEAFFGQGTRLTVV.

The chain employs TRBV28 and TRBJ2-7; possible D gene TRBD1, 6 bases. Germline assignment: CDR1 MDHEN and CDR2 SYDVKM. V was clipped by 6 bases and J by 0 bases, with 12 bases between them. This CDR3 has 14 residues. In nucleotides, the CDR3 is TGTGCCAGCAGCTTAGGGGGACACTCCTACGAGCAGTACTTC. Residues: CASSLGGHSYEQYF.

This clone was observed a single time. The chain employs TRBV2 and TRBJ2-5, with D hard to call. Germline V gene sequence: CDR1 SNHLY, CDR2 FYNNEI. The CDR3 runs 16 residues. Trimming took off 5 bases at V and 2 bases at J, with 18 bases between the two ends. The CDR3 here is CASSFATGPGQETQYF. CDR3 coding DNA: TGTGCCAGCAGTTTTGCGACCGGACCCGGACAAGAGACCCAGTACTTC.

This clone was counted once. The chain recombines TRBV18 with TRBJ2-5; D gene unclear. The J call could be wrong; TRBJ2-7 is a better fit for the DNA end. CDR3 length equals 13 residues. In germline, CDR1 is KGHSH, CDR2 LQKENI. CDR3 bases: TGTGCCAGCTCACCGGTCCCCGCCTACGAGCAGTACTTC. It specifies CASSPVPAYEQYF.

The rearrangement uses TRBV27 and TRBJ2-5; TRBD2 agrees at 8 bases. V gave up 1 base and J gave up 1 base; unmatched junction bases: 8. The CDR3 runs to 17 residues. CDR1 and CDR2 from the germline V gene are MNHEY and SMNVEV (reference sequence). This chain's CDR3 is CASSLWVRGDTQETQYF. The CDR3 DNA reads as TGTGCCAGCAGTTTATGGGTGCGGGGGGACACCCAAGAGACCCAGTACTTC.

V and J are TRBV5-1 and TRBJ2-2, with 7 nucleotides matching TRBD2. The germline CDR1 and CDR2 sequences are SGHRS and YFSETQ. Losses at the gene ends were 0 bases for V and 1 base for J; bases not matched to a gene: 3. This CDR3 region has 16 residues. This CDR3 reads CASSLAPGGNTGELFF. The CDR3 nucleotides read TGCGCCAGCAGCTTGGCCCCGGGGGGGAACACCGGGGAGCTGTTTTTT.

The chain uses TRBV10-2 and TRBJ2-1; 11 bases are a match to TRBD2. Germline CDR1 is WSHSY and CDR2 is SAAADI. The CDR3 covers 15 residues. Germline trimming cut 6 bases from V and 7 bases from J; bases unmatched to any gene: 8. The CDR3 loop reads CASRSLAGALNEQFF. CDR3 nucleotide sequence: TGCGCCAGCAGGTCACTAGCGGGAGCTCTGAATGAGCAGTTCTTC.

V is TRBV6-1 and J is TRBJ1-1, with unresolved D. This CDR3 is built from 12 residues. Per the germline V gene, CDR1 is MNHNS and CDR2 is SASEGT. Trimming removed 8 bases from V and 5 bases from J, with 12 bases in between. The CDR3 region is CASHGGWTEAFF. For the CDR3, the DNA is TGTGCCAGCCATGGCGGGTGGACTGAAGCTTTCTTT.

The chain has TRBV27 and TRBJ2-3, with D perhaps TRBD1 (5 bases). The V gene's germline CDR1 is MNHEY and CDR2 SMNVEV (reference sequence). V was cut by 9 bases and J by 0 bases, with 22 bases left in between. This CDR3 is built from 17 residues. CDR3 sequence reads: CASQKGWKPSSTDTQYF. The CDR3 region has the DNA TGTGCCAGTCAAAAGGGGTGGAAGCCCTCTAGCACAGATACGCAGTATTTT.